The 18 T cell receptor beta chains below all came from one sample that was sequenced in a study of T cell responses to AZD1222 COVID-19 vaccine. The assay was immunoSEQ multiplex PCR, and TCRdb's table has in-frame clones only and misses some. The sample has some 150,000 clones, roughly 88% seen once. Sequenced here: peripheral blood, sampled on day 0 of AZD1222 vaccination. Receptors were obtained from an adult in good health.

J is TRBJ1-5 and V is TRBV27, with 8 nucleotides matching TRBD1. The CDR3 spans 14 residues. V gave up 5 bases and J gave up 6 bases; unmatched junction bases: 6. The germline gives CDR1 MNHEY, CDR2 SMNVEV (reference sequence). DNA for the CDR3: TGTGCCAGCAGTAAAAGGGGACAGGTTCAGCCCCAGCATTTT. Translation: CASSKRGQVQPQHF.

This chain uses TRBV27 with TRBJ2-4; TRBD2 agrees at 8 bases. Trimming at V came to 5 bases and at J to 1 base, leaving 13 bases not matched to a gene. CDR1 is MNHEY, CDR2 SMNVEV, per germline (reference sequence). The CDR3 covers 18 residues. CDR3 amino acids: CASSQTGGTGRAKNIQYF. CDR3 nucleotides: TGTGCCAGCAGTCAAACGGGGGGGACCGGACGGGCCAAAAACATTCAGTACTTC.

CDR3 nucleotides: TGTGCCAGCAGTTACCCGGACAGGGGCAATGGCTACACCTTC. It translates to CASSYPDRGNGYTF. J is TRBJ1-2 and V is TRBV6-2 or TRBV6-3; TRBD1 matches 9 bases. Trimming removed 2 bases from V and 6 bases from J; junction bases left unmatched: 4. The germline gives CDR1 MNHEY, CDR2 SVGEGT. CDR3 length: 14 residues.

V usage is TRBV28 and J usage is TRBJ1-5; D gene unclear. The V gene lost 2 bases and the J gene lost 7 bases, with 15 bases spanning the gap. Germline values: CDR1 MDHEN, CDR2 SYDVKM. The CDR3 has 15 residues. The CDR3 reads CASSLKTEMGQPQHF. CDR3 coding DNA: TGTGCCAGCAGTTTAAAGACGGAGATGGGCCAGCCCCAGCATTTT. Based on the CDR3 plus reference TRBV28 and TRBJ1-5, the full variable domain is DVKVTQSSRYLVKRTGEKVFLECVQDMDHENMFWYRQDPGLGLRLIYFSYDVKMKEKGDIPEGYSVSREKKERFSLILESASTNQTSMYLCASSLKTEMGQPQHFGDGTRLSIL.

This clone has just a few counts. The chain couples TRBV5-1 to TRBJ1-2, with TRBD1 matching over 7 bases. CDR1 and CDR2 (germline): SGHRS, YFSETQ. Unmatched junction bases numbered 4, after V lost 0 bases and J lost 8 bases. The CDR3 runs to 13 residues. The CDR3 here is CASSLDQGVGYTF. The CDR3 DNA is TGCGCCAGCAGCTTGGATCAGGGGGTCGGCTACACCTTC.

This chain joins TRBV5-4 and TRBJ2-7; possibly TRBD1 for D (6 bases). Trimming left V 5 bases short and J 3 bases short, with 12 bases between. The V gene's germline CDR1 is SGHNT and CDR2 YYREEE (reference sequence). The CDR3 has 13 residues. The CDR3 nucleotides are TGTGCCAGCAGACGAGGACAGAGCTACGAGCAGTACTTC. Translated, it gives CASRRGQSYEQYF. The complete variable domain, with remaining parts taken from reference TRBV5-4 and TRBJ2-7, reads ETGVTQSPTHLIKTRGQQVTLRCSSQSGHNTVSWYQQALGQGPQFIFQYYREEENGRGNFPPRFSGLQFPNYSSELNVNALELDDSALYLCASRRGQSYEQYFGPGTRLTVT.

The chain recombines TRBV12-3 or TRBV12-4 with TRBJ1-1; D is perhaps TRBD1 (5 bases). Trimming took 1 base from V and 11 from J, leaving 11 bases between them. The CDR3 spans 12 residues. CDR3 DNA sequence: TGTGCCAGCAGTTTAGAGGGGCTAGTCGCTTTCTTT. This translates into CASSLEGLVAFF.

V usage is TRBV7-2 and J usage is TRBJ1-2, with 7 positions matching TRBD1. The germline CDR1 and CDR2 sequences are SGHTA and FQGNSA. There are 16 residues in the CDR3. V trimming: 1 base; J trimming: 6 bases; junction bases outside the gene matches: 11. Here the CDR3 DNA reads TGTGCCAGCAGCTTAGGAGGAAGGGGGCCGGTAAATGGCTACACCTTC. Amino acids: CASSLGGRGPVNGYTF.

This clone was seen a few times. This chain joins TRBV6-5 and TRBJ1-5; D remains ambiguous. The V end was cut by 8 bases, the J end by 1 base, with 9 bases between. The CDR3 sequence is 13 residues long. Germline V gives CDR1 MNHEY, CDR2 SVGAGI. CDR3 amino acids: CASVHTSNQPQHF. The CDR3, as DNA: TGTGCCAGCGTACATACCAGCAATCAGCCCCAGCATTTT.

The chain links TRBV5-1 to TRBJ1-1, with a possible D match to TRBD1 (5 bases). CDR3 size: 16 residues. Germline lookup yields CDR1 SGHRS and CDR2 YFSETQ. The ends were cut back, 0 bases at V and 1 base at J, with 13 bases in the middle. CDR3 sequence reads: CASSLAVRQGNTEAFF. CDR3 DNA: TGCGCCAGCAGCTTGGCGGTTCGGCAGGGGAACACTGAAGCTTTCTTT.

CDR3 DNA: TGCGCCAGCAGCCAAGAGACAGCGGGAGCCTACAATGAGCAGTTCTTC. This gives the protein CASSQETAGAYNEQFF. V and J are TRBV4-3 and TRBJ2-1; TRBD2 matches at 8 bases. This CDR3 contains 16 residues. In germline, CDR1 is LGHNA, CDR2 YSLEER. The V gene end was trimmed by 0 bases and the J gene end by 2 bases; junction bases not matched to a gene: 3.

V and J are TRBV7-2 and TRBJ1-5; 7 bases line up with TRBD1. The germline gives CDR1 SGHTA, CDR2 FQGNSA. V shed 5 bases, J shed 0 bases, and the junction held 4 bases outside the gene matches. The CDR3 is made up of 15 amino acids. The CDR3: CASSLGQHSNQPQHF. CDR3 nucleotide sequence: TGTGCCAGCAGCCTGGGACAGCATAGCAATCAGCCCCAGCATTTT.

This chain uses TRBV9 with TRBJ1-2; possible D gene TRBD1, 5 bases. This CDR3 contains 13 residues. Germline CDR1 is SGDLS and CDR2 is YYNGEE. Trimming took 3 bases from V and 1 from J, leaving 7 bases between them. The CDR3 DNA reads TGTGCCAGCAGCGGACAGATTAACTATGGCTACACCTTC. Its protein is CASSGQINYGYTF. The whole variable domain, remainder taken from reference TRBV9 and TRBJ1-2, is DSGVTQTPKHLITATGQRVTLRCSPRSGDLSVYWYQQSLDQGLQFLIQYYNGEERAKGNILERFSAQQFPDLHSELNLSSLELGDSALYFCASSGQINYGYTFGSGTRLTVV.

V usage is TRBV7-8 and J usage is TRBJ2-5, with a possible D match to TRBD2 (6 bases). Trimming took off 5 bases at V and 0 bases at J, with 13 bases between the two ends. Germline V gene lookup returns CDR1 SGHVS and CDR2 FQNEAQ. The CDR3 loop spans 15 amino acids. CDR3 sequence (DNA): TGTGCCAGCAGCCTGGGAGGTCGGTACCAAGAGACCCAGTACTTC. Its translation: CASSLGGRYQETQYF.

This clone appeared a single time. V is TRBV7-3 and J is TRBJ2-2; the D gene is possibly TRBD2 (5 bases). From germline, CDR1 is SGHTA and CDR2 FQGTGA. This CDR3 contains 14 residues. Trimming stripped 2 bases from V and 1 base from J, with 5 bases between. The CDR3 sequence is CASSLEGNTGELFF. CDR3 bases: TGTGCCAGCAGCTTAGAGGGGAACACCGGGGAGCTGTTTTTT.

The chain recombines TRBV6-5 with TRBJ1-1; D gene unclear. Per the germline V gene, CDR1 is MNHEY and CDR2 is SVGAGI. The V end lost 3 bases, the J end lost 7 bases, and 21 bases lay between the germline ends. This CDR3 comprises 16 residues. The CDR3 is CASSYDGIDKPSEAFF. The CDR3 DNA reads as TGTGCCAGCAGTTATGACGGAATCGACAAGCCCAGTGAAGCTTTCTTT.

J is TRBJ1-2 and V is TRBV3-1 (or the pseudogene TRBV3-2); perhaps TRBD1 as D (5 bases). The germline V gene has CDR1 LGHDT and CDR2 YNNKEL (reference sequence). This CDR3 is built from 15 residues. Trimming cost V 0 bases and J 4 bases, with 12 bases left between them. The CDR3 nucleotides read TGTGCCAGCAGCCAAGATCGAGGGGAGGGCTATGGCTACACCTTC. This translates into CASSQDRGEGYGYTF.

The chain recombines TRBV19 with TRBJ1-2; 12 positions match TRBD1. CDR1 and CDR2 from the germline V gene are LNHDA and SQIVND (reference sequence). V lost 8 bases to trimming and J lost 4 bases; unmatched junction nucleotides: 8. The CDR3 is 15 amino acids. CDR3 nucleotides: TGTGCCAGTTTCTCCCCGGGACAGGGGGCCTATGGCTACACCTTC. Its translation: CASFSPGQGAYGYTF.